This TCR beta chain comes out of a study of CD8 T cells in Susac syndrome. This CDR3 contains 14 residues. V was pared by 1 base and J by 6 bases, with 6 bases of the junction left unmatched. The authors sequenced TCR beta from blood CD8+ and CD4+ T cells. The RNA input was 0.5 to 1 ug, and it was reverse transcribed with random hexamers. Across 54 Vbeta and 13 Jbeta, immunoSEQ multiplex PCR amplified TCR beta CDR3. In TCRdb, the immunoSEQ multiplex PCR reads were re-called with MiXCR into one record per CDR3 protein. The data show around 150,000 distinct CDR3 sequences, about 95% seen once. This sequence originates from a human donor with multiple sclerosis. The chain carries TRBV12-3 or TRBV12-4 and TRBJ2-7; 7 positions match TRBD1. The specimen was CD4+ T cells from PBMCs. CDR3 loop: CASSLEPTGAEQYF. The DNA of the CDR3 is TGTGCCAGCAGTTTAGAGCCCACAGGGGCCGAGCAGTACTTC.